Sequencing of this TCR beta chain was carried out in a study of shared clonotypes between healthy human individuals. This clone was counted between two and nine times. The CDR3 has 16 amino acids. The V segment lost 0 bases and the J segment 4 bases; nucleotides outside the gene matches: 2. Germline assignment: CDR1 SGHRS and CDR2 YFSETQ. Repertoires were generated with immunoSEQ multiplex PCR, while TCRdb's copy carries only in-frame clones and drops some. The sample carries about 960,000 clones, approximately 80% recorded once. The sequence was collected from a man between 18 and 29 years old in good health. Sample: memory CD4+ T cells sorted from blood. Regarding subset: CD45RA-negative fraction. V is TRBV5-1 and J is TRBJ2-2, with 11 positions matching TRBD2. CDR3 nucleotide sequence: TGCGCCAGCAGCTTGGAAGGGACTAGCGGCACCGGGGAGCTGTTTTTT. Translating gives CASSLEGTSGTGELFF.